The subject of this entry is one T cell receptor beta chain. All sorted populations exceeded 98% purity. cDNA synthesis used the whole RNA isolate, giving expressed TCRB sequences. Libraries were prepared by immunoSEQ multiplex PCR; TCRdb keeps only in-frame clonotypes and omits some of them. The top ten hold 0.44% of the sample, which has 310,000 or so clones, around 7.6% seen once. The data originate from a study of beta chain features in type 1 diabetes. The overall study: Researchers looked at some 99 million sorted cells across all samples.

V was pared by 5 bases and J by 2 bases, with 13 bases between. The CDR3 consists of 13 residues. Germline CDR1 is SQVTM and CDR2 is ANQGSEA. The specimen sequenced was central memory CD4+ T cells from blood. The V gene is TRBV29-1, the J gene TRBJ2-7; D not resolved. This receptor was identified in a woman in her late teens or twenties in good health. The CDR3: CSVKRSRTYEQYF. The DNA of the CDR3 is TGCAGCGTTAAGAGAAGTCGGACCTACGAGCAGTACTTC.